The present T cell receptor (beta chain) was sequenced within a study of T-cell memory formation after mild COVID-19. The study, taken as a whole, reports: Of the contracting clones, CD4+ ones lay mainly in CM and EM, and CD8+ ones in EMRA. Several responding clones turned up in pre-infection memory, indicating that cross-reactive memory may have taken part.

This clonotype was counted between two and nine times. Antigen specificity is unknown. With 2 bases removed from V and 5 bases from J, the gap between germline ends came to 7 bases. This CDR3 is built from 13 residues. CDR1 is SGHTA, CDR2 FQGNSA, per germline. TCRdb redid the calling of the 5' RACE reads with MiXCR, one entry per CDR3 protein. The sample records under 450,000 distinct CDR3 sequences, about a quarter being singletons. The sequenced sample consisted of PBMCs or a T cell subset sorted from them (not recorded which). The V call is TRBV7-2, the J call TRBJ2-1; D gene unclear. The receptor's source is an adult woman who had mild COVID-19 (a few samples of this study predate the infection). Cell type and time point are not known. CDR3 nucleotides: TGTGCCAGCAGCTTAAAAGGGAACAATGAGCAGTTCTTC. Protein sequence: CASSLKGNNEQFF.